A single sample is the source of the 9 T cell receptor beta chains below, sequenced in a study of cytomegalovirus exposure and HLA in healthy donors. The PCR was carried out with 60 Vbeta primers and 13 Jbeta primers. Repertoires were generated with immunoSEQ multiplex PCR, while TCRdb's copy carries only in-frame clones and drops some. The repertoire holds over 85,000 clones, with roughly 79% as singletons. The sample taken for sequencing was PBMCs. The origin of the receptors is a man in his forties in good health and CMV-seronegative.

V and J are TRBV5-1 and TRBJ2-1, with 9 bases fitting TRBD1. V lost 6 bases to trimming and J lost 8 bases; unmatched junction nucleotides: 12. Germline V gene sequence: CDR1 SGHRS, CDR2 YFSETQ. The CDR3 contains 15 residues. CDR3 bases: TGCGCCAGCAACTCACCTGACAGGGGGATCGATGAGCAGTTCTTC. As protein: CASNSPDRGIDEQFF. Full variable domain (rest looked up from reference TRBV5-1 and TRBJ2-1): KAGVTQTPRYLIKTRGQQVTLSCSPISGHRSVSWYQQTPGQGLQFLFEYFSETQRNKGNFPGRFSGRQFSNSRSEMNVSTLELGDSALYLCASNSPDRGIDEQFFGPGTRLTVL.

This sequence joins TRBV30 and TRBJ2-7; tentatively, D is TRBD1 (6 bases). CDR1 is GTSNPN and CDR2 is SVGIG in the germline V gene (reference sequence). The CDR3 spans 13 residues. V lost 1 base and J lost 3, with 10 bases in between. The CDR3 bases are TGTGCCTGGAGTGCTGGACAGCTCTACGAGCAGTACTTC. It translates to CAWSAGQLYEQYF.

V and J are TRBV28 and TRBJ2-3; TRBD2 is a possible D gene (5 bases). V was shortened by 10 bases and J by 5 bases, with 13 bases between the two germline ends. The CDR3 covers 12 residues. Germline V lookup: CDR1 MDHEN, CDR2 SYDVKM. The CDR3 DNA reads as TGTGCCATCCGGACTTCCTTAGATACGCAGTATTTT. It codes for CAIRTSLDTQYF.

The gene calls are TRBV5-8 and TRBJ1-4; D is uncertain. This CDR3 is built from 14 residues. V shed 0 bases and J shed 8 bases, with 11 bases lying between them. Germline-derived CDR1 and CDR2 are SGHTS and YDEGEE. DNA for the CDR3: TGTGCCAGCAGCTTGGAACAGAATGAGGAAAAACTGTTTTTT. Its translation: CASSLEQNEEKLFF.

J is TRBJ2-7 and V is TRBV27; no definite D call. The CDR3 sequence is 14 residues long. V dropped 3 bases and J dropped 3 bases, with 12 bases sitting between them. Germline V gives CDR1 MNHEY, CDR2 SMNVEV (reference sequence). This CDR3 is CASSLSRTVYEQYF. DNA of the CDR3: TGTGCCAGCAGTTTGTCTCGAACGGTCTACGAGCAGTACTTC.

This clone was seen only once. This sequence joins TRBV30 and TRBJ1-4; no firm D call. V gave up 3 bases and J gave up 4 bases, with 9 bases separating them. There are 13 residues in the CDR3. The germline CDR1 and CDR2 sequences are GTSNPN and SVGIG (reference sequence). The chain's CDR3 is CAWRRLDNEKLFF. The CDR3 nucleotides read TGTGCCTGGAGGCGGCTAGATAATGAAAAACTGTTTTTT.

This clone was found a few times. V and J are TRBV30 and TRBJ2-5, with D possibly being TRBD1 (6 bases). This CDR3 is built from 14 residues. V was trimmed by 2 bases and J by 2 bases, leaving 12 bases between them. Germline CDR1 GTSNPN, CDR2 SVGIG (reference sequence). As DNA, the CDR3 is TGTGCCTGGAGTTCAGACAGGACGCAAGAGACCCAGTACTTC. Encoded protein: CAWSSDRTQETQYF. The whole variable domain, filled in from reference TRBV30 and TRBJ2-5, reads SQTIHQWPATLVQPVGSPLSLECTVEGTSNPNLYWYRQAAGRGLQLLFYSVGIGQISSEVPQNLSASRPQDRQFILSSKKLLLSDSGFYLCAWSSDRTQETQYFGPGTRLLVL.

This clone occurred a few times. The J gene is TRBJ1-2, the V gene TRBV5-1; TRBD1 matches 8 bases. Unmatched junction bases numbered 2, after V lost 4 bases and J lost 3 bases. The CDR3 spans 13 residues. Germline V CDR1 and CDR2: SGHRS, YFSETQ. The CDR3 DNA is TGCGCCAGCAGCCTGACAGGGGACTATGGCTACACCTTC. Translation gives CASSLTGDYGYTF. Filled out from reference TRBV5-1 and TRBJ1-2, the complete variable domain reads KAGVTQTPRYLIKTRGQQVTLSCSPISGHRSVSWYQQTPGQGLQFLFEYFSETQRNKGNFPGRFSGRQFSNSRSEMNVSTLELGDSALYLCASSLTGDYGYTFGSGTRLTVV.

J is TRBJ2-1 and V is TRBV5-3, with D maybe TRBD2 (5 bases). TRBV5-3 is filed as an ORF, its function uncertain. V was clipped by 4 bases and J by 0 bases, with 14 bases between them. This CDR3 is 16 amino acids long. CDR3: CARSTYSVSSYNEQFF. The CDR3 coding sequence is TGTGCCAGAAGCACCTATAGCGTGAGCTCCTACAATGAGCAGTTCTTC.